The 4 T cell receptor beta chains given below trace back to one sample, sequenced in a study of T cell clonality in common variable immunodeficiency. Findings and caveats of the study: Fewer deletions and N-nucleotide insertions were reportedly seen in common variable immunodeficiency TCR beta sequences.

Their antigen targets remain unknown. This table comes from immunoSEQ multiplex PCR, and its TCRdb copy is limited to in-frame clones, with some not included. The repertoire yields roughly 33,000 clones, none seen only once; the top ten contain about 6.1%. Sequencing used peripheral blood mononuclear cells. The source is a human donor with common variable immunodeficiency.

This clone was counted ten times or more. Coverage ceases 3 residues before the CDR3 finishes, and the germline J gene fills in the end. V usage is TRBV18 and J usage is TRBJ1-4; no clear D. Germline V gives CDR1 KGHSH, CDR2 LQKENI. V lost 1 base to trimming and J lost 8 bases, with 8 bases between them. The CDR3 loop spans 13 amino acids. The sequenced part of the CDR3 DNA is TGTGCCAGCTCACCACGAGAGCCCGAAAAA. This translates into CASSPREPEK. The whole CDR3 sequence is CASSPREPEKLFF.

The sample holds many counts of this clone. The CDR3 extends 3 residues past the end of the read, so its final part is completed from the germline J gene. This chain uses TRBV29-1 with TRBJ2-1; TRBD2 aligns across 10 bases. Trimming removed 8 bases from V and 6 bases from J; junction bases left unmatched: 10. The CDR3 loop spans 14 amino acids. CDR1 and CDR2 from the germline V gene are SQVTM and ANQGSEA. The sequenced part of the CDR3 DNA is TGCAGCTTGCAGGGACTAGCGTCATCCAATGAG. Translated, it gives CSLQGLASSNE. The whole CDR3 protein reads CSLQGLASSNEQFF.

In its sample, this clone was seen many times. With the read ending 3 residues before the CDR3 end, the germline J gene is used to fill in that end. The genes are TRBV5-1 and TRBJ1-5; the match to TRBD1 covers 9 bases. CDR3 length equals 15 residues. V was pared by 0 bases and J by 3 bases, with 1 base of the junction left unmatched. Germline lookup yields CDR1 SGHRS and CDR2 YFSETQ. The CDR3 region is CASSLGTGDNQPQHF. The sequenced part of the CDR3 DNA is TGCGCCAGCAGCTTGGGGACAGGGGACAATCAGCCC.

This clone was picked up many times. The CDR3 end lies 3 residues beyond the end of the read and is filled in from the germline J gene. This sequence joins TRBV2 and TRBJ1-2; possibly TRBD1 for D (5 bases). The CDR3 has 10 residues. Per the germline V gene, CDR1 is SNHLY and CDR2 is FYNNEI. This CDR3 is CASKGRHYTF. The CDR3 DNA, read in part, is TGTGCCAGCAAGGGGAGGCAC.